Below, 7 T cell receptor beta chains from the same sample are listed, as sequenced in a study of blood T cell repertoires in COVID-19. Assay used: immunoSEQ multiplex PCR; TCRdb lists only in-frame clones, some missing. The sample includes tens of thousands of clones, about 91% of them seen just once. The sequencing sample was made of peripheral blood. All receptors derive from a woman of 80 years or more with acute or convalescent COVID-19.

The chain links TRBV7-9 to TRBJ2-7; 9 bases line up with TRBD1. The germline V gene encodes CDR1 SEHNR and CDR2 FQNEAQ (reference sequence). The J segment lost 6 bases and the V segment lost 5 bases, leaving 8 bases of the junction unmatched. The CDR3 loop spans 14 amino acids. CDR3 region: CASSHRDRVGEQYF. For the CDR3, the DNA is TGTGCCAGCAGCCACCGGGACAGGGTGGGCGAGCAGTACTTC.

This clone showed up just once. The genes are TRBV29-1 and TRBJ2-3; 11 nucleotides agree with TRBD2. V gave up 4 bases and J gave up 2 bases; unmatched junction bases: 5. This CDR3 comprises 15 residues. Germline V lookup: CDR1 SQVTM, CDR2 ANQGSEA. DNA of the CDR3: TGCAGCGTTGGTGGTAGCGGGGGGGCCACAGATACGCAGTATTTT. This translates into CSVGGSGGATDTQYF.

The chain joins TRBV18 to TRBJ1-6; D might be TRBD1 (6 bases). V was trimmed by 3 bases and J by 5 bases, leaving 14 bases between them. There are 16 residues in the CDR3. The V gene's germline CDR1 is KGHSH and CDR2 LQKENI. CDR3 loop: CASSPVGGPNNSPLHF. In DNA form, the CDR3 reads TGTGCCAGCTCACCGGTTGGGGGCCCGAATAATTCACCCCTCCACTTT.

V gene TRBV6-5 combines with J gene TRBJ1-2; 7 nucleotides agree with TRBD1. After removal of 6 bases from V and 2 bases from J, the junction contained 3 bases not matched to a gene. The CDR3 is made up of 13 amino acids. CDR1 is MNHEY and CDR2 is SVGAGI in the germline V gene. The CDR3 protein is CASSKTGNYGYTF. In nucleotides, the CDR3 is TGTGCCAGCAGCAAGACAGGGAACTATGGCTACACCTTC.

The rearrangement joins TRBV27 to TRBJ1-2, with 7 positions matching TRBD1. V was clipped by 4 bases and J by 2 bases; unmatched bases: 10. The CDR3 extends over 16 amino acids. CDR1 is MNHEY, CDR2 SMNVEV, per germline (reference sequence). CDR3 DNA sequence: TGTGCCAGCAGTTCACTACCGAAGACAGGGAACTATGGCTACACCTTC. This sequence encodes CASSSLPKTGNYGYTF.

This chain joins TRBV5-1 and TRBJ2-3; no definite D call. V lost 5 bases and J 2 bases, leaving 9 bases between the germline ends. Germline V gene lookup returns CDR1 SGHRS and CDR2 YFSETQ. The CDR3 is 13 residues long. DNA for the CDR3: TGCGCCAGCAGGCATACTGACACAGATACGCAGTATTTT. Protein sequence: CASRHTDTDTQYF.

The chain recombines TRBV5-8 with TRBJ1-2; possibly TRBD1 for D (5 bases). This CDR3 has 12 residues. V lost 5 bases and J 8 bases, leaving 13 bases between the germline ends. CDR1 is SGHTS and CDR2 is YDEGEE in the germline V gene. CDR3 nucleotides: TGTGCCAGCAGACCGGGACTTCTGGGCTACACCTTC. Its translation is CASRPGLLGYTF.